The 24 T cell receptor beta chains presented below share a single source sample, sequenced in a study of lymphopenia after photon versus proton radiotherapy. Only in-frame clones appear in the TCRdb table, and some are missing; sequencing was by immunoSEQ multiplex PCR. Here the sample spans tens of thousands of clones, around 83% being singletons. The specimen was peripheral blood, collected from a patient treated with proton-based radiotherapy. These receptors all come from a man in his sixties with pancreatic cancer.

The rearrangement links TRBV11-3 to TRBJ2-1; 11 bases are shared with TRBD2. V gave up 7 bases and J gave up 5 bases; unmatched junction bases: 4. There are 14 residues in the CDR3. CDR1 SGHNT and CDR2 YENEEA come from the germline V gene. The CDR3 loop reads CASTWGLADNEQFF. The CDR3 region has the DNA TGTGCCAGCACCTGGGGACTAGCGGACAATGAGCAGTTCTTC.

The V and J genes are TRBV25-1 and TRBJ2-7; TRBD1 might be the D (6 bases). From germline, CDR1 is MGHDK and CDR2 SYGVNS. CDR3 size: 14 residues. V lost 3 bases, J lost 2 bases, and 11 bases lay in between. For the CDR3, the DNA is TGTGCCAGCAGTGACAGGGGCTACCCCTACGAGCAGTACTTC. This encodes CASSDRGYPYEQYF.

This chain uses TRBV7-6 with TRBJ1-2, with D perhaps TRBD1 (6 bases). Germline loops: CDR1 SGHVS, CDR2 FNYEAQ. V was cut by 1 base and J by 4 bases, with 13 bases left in between. The CDR3 sequence is 15 residues long. CDR3 coding DNA: TGTGCCAGCAGCTTAGGACAGGAGGTTGGCTATGGCTACACCTTC. This sequence encodes CASSLGQEVGYGYTF.

The V gene is TRBV6-5, the J gene TRBJ1-4; TRBD1 is a possible D gene (5 bases). This CDR3 is built from 15 residues. Trimming took off 6 bases at V and 7 bases at J, with 18 bases between the two ends. Germline values: CDR1 MNHEY, CDR2 SVGAGI. This CDR3 reads CASRRMTVSSEKLFF. In DNA, the CDR3 is TGTGCCAGCAGGCGGATGACAGTGAGCAGTGAAAAACTGTTTTTT.

This clone came up a few times. The rearrangement links TRBV19 to TRBJ2-4; D is ambiguous. This CDR3 spans 12 amino acids. V shed 7 bases and J shed 2 bases, with 6 bases lying between them. Germline assignment: CDR1 LNHDA and CDR2 SQIVND (reference sequence). CDR3 sequence (DNA): TGTGCCAGTACGGGCACCAAAAACATTCAGTACTTC. Translation: CASTGTKNIQYF.

The gene calls are TRBV19 and TRBJ2-7; D not certain. The germline CDR1 and CDR2 sequences are LNHDA and SQIVND (reference sequence). V lost 8 bases to trimming and J lost 0 bases, with 11 bases between them. This CDR3 region has 13 residues. As DNA, the CDR3 is TGTGCCAGTCAAGGTGGAAGCTCCTACGAGCAGTACTTC. It codes for CASQGGSSYEQYF.

The rearrangement uses TRBV19 and TRBJ1-5; 8 positions match TRBD1. Losses at the gene ends were 6 bases for V and 2 bases for J; bases not matched to a gene: 6. Germline values: CDR1 LNHDA, CDR2 SQIVND (reference sequence). CDR3 length: 15 residues. The CDR3, as DNA: TGTGCCAGTAGGCCCAGGGGGCTTGGCAATCAGCCCCAGCATTTT. Residues: CASRPRGLGNQPQHF.

This rearrangement joins TRBV6-1 to TRBJ2-7; D uncertain. Trimming took off 2 bases at V and 10 bases at J, with 12 bases between the two ends. Per germline, CDR1 MNHNS and CDR2 SASEGT. This CDR3 has 12 amino acids. CDR3 loop: CASSERSHFQYF. CDR3 DNA: TGTGCCAGCAGTGAACGGTCCCATTTCCAGTACTTC.

A few counts support this clone. This rearrangement joins TRBV5-1 to TRBJ1-2; 10 bases align to TRBD1. V lost 4 bases to trimming and J lost 5 bases; unmatched junction nucleotides: 11. CDR1 is SGHRS and CDR2 is YFSETQ in the germline V gene. The CDR3 runs to 16 residues. CDR3 residues: CASSPEIPGQGYGYTF. The CDR3, as DNA: TGCGCCAGCAGCCCAGAGATCCCGGGACAGGGGTATGGCTACACCTTC.

The chain employs TRBV20-1 and TRBJ2-1; no definite D call. In germline, CDR1 is DFQATT, CDR2 SNEGSKA (reference sequence). The V end lost 3 bases, the J end lost 10 bases, and 10 bases lay between the germline ends. The CDR3 covers 11 residues. Here the CDR3 DNA reads TGCAGTGCTAGCGCCTTCAAGGAGCAGTTCTTC. It specifies CSASAFKEQFF.

The chain uses TRBV28 and TRBJ1-3; tentative D call: TRBD1 (5 bases). This CDR3 region has 14 residues. Germline CDR1 and CDR2: MDHEN and SYDVKM. Trimming cost V 8 bases and J 0 bases, with 11 bases left between them. CDR3 protein: CASFPGGSGNTIYF. CDR3 bases: TGTGCCAGCTTCCCGGGGGGCTCTGGAAACACCATATATTTT.

This clone was recorded a few times. The chain carries TRBV4-1 and TRBJ2-1; unclear D gene. V was clipped by 4 bases and J by 9 bases, with 13 bases between them. Looked up from germline, CDR1 is MGHRA and CDR2 is YSYEKL. The CDR3 has 13 amino acids. The CDR3 spells CASSPIDPPEQFF. DNA of the CDR3: TGCGCCAGCAGCCCGATAGACCCCCCTGAGCAGTTCTTC.

The chain carries TRBV14 and TRBJ2-1, with D possibly being TRBD2 (6 bases). Germline V gene lookup returns CDR1 SGHDN and CDR2 FVKESK. Trimming removed 0 bases from V and 9 bases from J, with 9 bases in between. This CDR3 region has 13 residues. The CDR3 nucleotides are TGTGCCAGCAGCCAAGATCTCGGGGGTGAGCAGTTCTTC. Translation: CASSQDLGGEQFF.

The V and J genes are TRBV7-3 and TRBJ2-1, with 11 bases aligning to TRBD2. The junction had 7 bases not matched to a gene; V was cut back by 3 bases and J by 9 bases. Germline V gene data show CDR1 as SGHTA and CDR2 as FQGTGA. The CDR3 has 15 residues. The CDR3 coding sequence is TGTGCCAGCAGCTTCACTAGCGGGAGATTGAGTGAGCAGTTCTTC. This translates into CASSFTSGRLSEQFF.

The chain combines TRBV30 with TRBJ1-5; possible D gene TRBD1, 6 bases. The CDR3 is made up of 14 amino acids. The ends were cut back, 4 bases at V and 1 base at J, with 11 bases in the middle. Germline CDR1 reads GTSNPN; CDR2 reads SVGIG (reference sequence). CDR3 in amino acids: CAWTGGQSNQPQHF. CDR3 nucleotides: TGTGCCTGGACGGGGGGGCAAAGCAATCAGCCCCAGCATTTT.

The chain combines TRBV7-3 with TRBJ2-3; 9 positions agree with TRBD2. CDR1 SGHTA and CDR2 FQGTGA come from the germline V gene. Trimming at V came to 5 bases and at J to 4 bases, leaving 10 bases not matched to a gene. The CDR3 loop spans 16 amino acids. The CDR3 sequence is CASSRTASGKPDTQYF. The CDR3 DNA reads as TGTGCCAGCAGCCGAACGGCTAGCGGGAAACCAGATACGCAGTATTTT.

The count of this clone is one. The chain carries TRBV6-1 and TRBJ2-1; 10 nucleotides agree with TRBD2. CDR3 size: 14 residues. Germline V gives CDR1 MNHNS, CDR2 SASEGT. J gave up 6 bases and V 8 bases, and 7 bases lay outside the gene matches. The CDR3 DNA is TGTGCCAGCGTAGTAGCGGGAGGACGCAATGAGCAGTTCTTC. This translates into CASVVAGGRNEQFF.

The chain employs TRBV6-4 and TRBJ1-1; D may be TRBD1 (5 bases). Trimming stripped 6 bases from V and 6 bases from J, with 14 bases between. The CDR3 has 13 amino acids. The germline CDR1 and CDR2 sequences are MRHNA and SNTAGT. CDR3 nucleotides: TGTGCCAGCAGGCGGGATGGAGGGGCTGAAGCTTTCTTT. The encoded protein is CASRRDGGAEAFF.

The chain recombines TRBV28 with TRBJ2-4; D is uncertain. Germline V CDR1 and CDR2: MDHEN, SYDVKM. The CDR3 loop spans 16 amino acids. Trimming removed 1 base from V and 0 bases from J, with 10 bases in between. CDR3 in DNA: TGTGCCAGCAGTTTATTTTCGGGCGGAGCCAAAAACATTCAGTACTTC. Translation gives CASSLFSGGAKNIQYF. Full variable domain (missing parts from reference TRBV28 and TRBJ2-4): DVKVTQSSRYLVKRTGEKVFLECVQDMDHENMFWYRQDPGLGLRLIYFSYDVKMKEKGDIPEGYSVSREKKERFSLILESASTNQTSMYLCASSLFSGGAKNIQYFGAGTRLSVL.

The chain couples TRBV6-5 to TRBJ1-3; D is possibly TRBD1 (6 bases). The CDR3 has 15 residues. Germline lookup yields CDR1 MNHEY and CDR2 SVGAGI. The V end lost 6 bases, the J end lost 0 bases, and 12 bases lay between the germline ends. This CDR3 is CASSIGQLSGNTIYF. CDR3 nucleotide sequence: TGTGCCAGCAGCATCGGACAGCTCTCTGGAAACACCATATATTTT.

The V gene is TRBV27, the J gene TRBJ2-2; 11 bases line up with TRBD2. Germline V gives CDR1 MNHEY, CDR2 SMNVEV (reference sequence). With V trimmed by 5 bases and J by 4 bases, 6 bases remained unmatched. The CDR3 has 16 amino acids. The CDR3 coding sequence is TGTGCCAGCAGTCCAAGACTAGCGGGGAGCACCGGGGAGCTGTTTTTT. Translating it yields CASSPRLAGSTGELFF.

The chain links TRBV5-1 to TRBJ2-7; 14 nucleotides match TRBD2. Germline trimming cut 3 bases from V and 4 bases from J; bases unmatched to any gene: 3. The CDR3 runs to 15 residues. Germline V gene lookup returns CDR1 SGHRS and CDR2 YFSETQ. The CDR3 protein is CASSSGTSGSYEQYF. In DNA form, the CDR3 reads TGCGCCAGCAGCTCCGGGACTAGCGGGAGTTACGAGCAGTACTTC. The full variable domain, in which reference TRBV5-1 and TRBJ2-7 provide the parts outside the CDR3, is KAGVTQTPRYLIKTRGQQVTLSCSPISGHRSVSWYQQTPGQGLQFLFEYFSETQRNKGNFPGRFSGRQFSNSRSEMNVSTLELGDSALYLCASSSGTSGSYEQYFGPGTRLTVT.

This chain uses TRBV6-1 with TRBJ2-1; possibly TRBD1 for D (6 bases). Germline V gene data show CDR1 as MNHNS and CDR2 as SASEGT. This CDR3 contains 16 residues. The V end was cut by 4 bases, the J end by 0 bases, with 13 bases between. The DNA for the CDR3 is TGTGCCAGCAGTGGACAGGTTTCGAGCTCCTACAATGAGCAGTTCTTC. It encodes CASSGQVSSSYNEQFF.

The chain couples TRBV7-3 to TRBJ2-3; 7 nucleotides agree with TRBD2. Germline V CDR1 and CDR2: SGHTA, FQGTGA. The CDR3 runs to 14 residues. V lost 2 bases to trimming and J lost 1 base; unmatched junction nucleotides: 0. This chain's CDR3 is CASSLLAGTDTQYF. In DNA form, the CDR3 reads TGTGCCAGCAGCTTACTAGCGGGCACAGATACGCAGTATTTT.